Following are 27 T cell receptor beta chains from one sample sequenced in a study of response to subunit inactivated influenza vaccine. Using its own MiXCR run on the RT-PCR reads, TCRdb lists one record per CDR3 protein. The profile shows 710,000 or so distinct CDR3 sequences, 15% to 17% of them singletons. Sequences were derived from PBMCs from blood, sampled approximately 13 days after vaccination. These receptors were taken from a man aged 45-65 years who received an inactivated influenza vaccine.

This clonotype was seen only a few times. CDR3 DNA: TGTGCCAGCACTAGCGGGGGGCTTACCTACAATGAGCAGTTCTTC. Protein product: CASTSGGLTYNEQFF. The rearrangement uses TRBV28 and TRBJ2-1; 11 bases line up with TRBD2. V shed 7 bases, J shed 2 bases, and the junction held 4 bases outside the gene matches. The CDR3 loop spans 15 amino acids. Germline CDR1 and CDR2: MDHEN and SYDVKM.

The genes are TRBV20-1 and TRBJ2-3, with TRBD2 matching over 11 bases. Germline-derived CDR1 and CDR2 are DFQATT and SNEGSKA (reference sequence). This CDR3 contains 16 residues. V dropped 0 bases and J dropped 4; count of bases not matched to a gene: 6. The CDR3 sequence is CSARDSSGRRSDTQYF. CDR3 nucleotide sequence: TGCAGTGCTAGAGACTCTAGCGGGAGGAGATCAGATACGCAGTATTTT.

This clonotype was found a few times. The CDR3 region is CSVQGAGNSPLHF. The CDR3 region has the DNA TGCAGTGTCCAGGGGGCCGGGAATTCACCCCTCCACTTT. The rearrangement uses TRBV20-1 and TRBJ1-6, with 8 bases aligning to TRBD1. CDR1 is DFQATT, CDR2 SNEGSKA, per germline (reference sequence). The CDR3 contains 13 residues. V lost 7 bases, J lost 7 bases, and 6 bases stayed unmatched.

This CDR3 reads CSAEKGAKDYEQYF. In DNA, the CDR3 is TGCAGTGCGGAAAAGGGGGCAAAAGACTACGAGCAGTACTTC. This chain connects TRBV20-1 to TRBJ2-7; TRBD1 matches 7 bases. The V segment lost 6 bases and the J segment 3 bases; nucleotides outside the gene matches: 11. This CDR3 region has 14 residues. Per germline, CDR1 DFQATT and CDR2 SNEGSKA (reference sequence).

This chain uses TRBV20-1 with TRBJ2-5; TRBD2 matches at 7 bases. The CDR3 totals 14 residues. Germline trimming cut 5 bases from V and 8 bases from J; bases unmatched to any gene: 14. The germline gives CDR1 DFQATT, CDR2 SNEGSKA (reference sequence). CDR3 residues: CSAPRGAGSRTQYF. CDR3 sequence (DNA): TGCAGTGCTCCGAGAGGAGCGGGATCGCGAACCCAGTACTTC.

The table lists this clonotype with many counts. The chain has TRBV5-1 and TRBJ2-2; unclear D gene. The germline CDR1 and CDR2 sequences are SGHRS and YFSETQ. This CDR3 contains 14 residues. The V gene lost 4 bases and the J gene lost 0 bases, with 7 bases spanning the gap. This CDR3 is CASSIGSNTGELFF. As DNA, the CDR3 is TGCGCCAGCAGCATCGGATCGAACACCGGGGAGCTGTTTTTT.

The V gene is TRBV6-5, the J gene TRBJ2-7; 9 bases match TRBD1. CDR3 size: 13 residues. V shed 0 bases and J 8 bases; nucleotides not matched to a gene: 2. Germline values: CDR1 MNHEY, CDR2 SVGAGI. Here the CDR3 reads CASSYSGTGKQYF. As DNA, the CDR3 is TGTGCCAGCAGTTACTCGGGGACAGGGAAGCAGTACTTC.

The CDR3 here is CASSFPRSSTDTQYF. The CDR3, as DNA: TGTGCCAGCAGCTTTCCGCGTTCCAGCACAGATACGCAGTATTTT. The rearrangement uses TRBV7-2 and TRBJ2-3, with D unresolved. The CDR3 contains 15 residues. The ends were cut back, 3 bases at V and 0 bases at J, with 10 bases in the middle. In germline, CDR1 is SGHTA, CDR2 FQGNSA. Full variable domain (remainder filled in from reference TRBV7-2 and TRBJ2-3): GAGVSQSPSNKVTEKGKDVELRCDPISGHTALYWYRQSLGQGLEFLIYFQGNSAPDKSGLPSDRFSAERTGGSVSTLTIQRTQQEDSAVYLCASSFPRSSTDTQYFGPGTRLTVL.

This clonotype was detected ten times or more. This rearrangement joins TRBV28 to TRBJ2-7, with 8 positions matching TRBD2. CDR1 is MDHEN and CDR2 is SYDVKM in the germline V gene. The junction had 10 bases not matched to a gene; V was cut back by 6 bases and J by 3 bases. CDR3 length: 15 residues. CDR3 sequence: CASSQERGGYYEQYF. DNA for the CDR3: TGTGCCAGCAGCCAAGAACGGGGGGGATACTACGAGCAGTACTTC.

The CDR3 protein is CASRSGTSGKQYF. CDR3 bases: TGTGCCAGCAGATCCGGGACTAGCGGGAAACAGTATTTT. The V call is TRBV12-3 or TRBV12-4, the J call TRBJ2-3, with 13 bases aligning to TRBD2. Trimming took 6 bases from V and 12 from J; bases not matched to a gene: 6. CDR3 length: 13 amino acids.

The chain carries TRBV11-2 and TRBJ1-5; D is ambiguous. Germline CDR1 reads SGHAT; CDR2 reads FQNNGV. The CDR3 consists of 15 residues. The V and J ends lost 1 base and 0 bases respectively, with 7 bases between them. Here the CDR3 DNA reads TGTGCCAGCAGCTTAGGCCAGATTAGCAATCAGCCCCAGCATTTT. This gives the protein CASSLGQISNQPQHF.

This chain uses TRBV24-1 with TRBJ1-5, with 8 bases lining up with TRBD1. Germline loops: CDR1 KGHDR, CDR2 SFDVKD. The CDR3 runs 14 residues. V shed 10 bases, J shed 2 bases, and the junction held 6 bases outside the gene matches. The CDR3: CATQGQVGNQPQHF. CDR3 DNA sequence: TGTGCCACTCAGGGACAGGTGGGCAATCAGCCCCAGCATTTT.

The gene calls are TRBV12-3 or TRBV12-4 and TRBJ1-3; possible D gene TRBD1, 6 bases. Trimming left V 8 bases short and J 0 bases short, with 14 bases between. This CDR3 contains 15 residues. In DNA, the CDR3 is TGTGCCAGCCGGGCGACAGGCAGCTCTGGAAACACCATATATTTT. It translates to CASRATGSSGNTIYF.

There are a few counts of this clonotype. This chain links TRBV29-1 with TRBJ2-5, with D possibly being TRBD2 (5 bases). V was shortened by 4 bases and J by 0 bases, with 12 bases between the two germline ends. The CDR3 runs to 14 residues. Germline CDR1 and CDR2: SQVTM and ANQGSEA. As DNA, the CDR3 is TGCAGCGTTGTACCGGGGTTACACCAAGAGACCCAGTACTTC. Residues: CSVVPGLHQETQYF.

This clonotype has just a few counts. The V and J genes are TRBV28 and TRBJ2-3; the D gene is possibly TRBD2 (6 bases). Trimming removed 2 bases at V and 1 base at J, with 10 bases between. The CDR3 spans 15 residues. Germline CDR1 is MDHEN and CDR2 is SYDVKM. The CDR3, as DNA: TGTGCCAGCAGTTTACTCGGGAGCGGCACAGATACGCAGTATTTT. It is translated as CASSLLGSGTDTQYF.

This clonotype was observed many times. J is TRBJ2-2 and V is TRBV20-1, with D perhaps matching TRBD1 (6 bases). CDR3 size: 16 residues. V dropped 0 bases and J dropped 6 bases, with 17 bases sitting between them. Germline V gene data show CDR1 as DFQATT and CDR2 as SNEGSKA (reference sequence). CDR3 protein: CSARDIQGLMAGELFF. The CDR3 DNA reads as TGCAGTGCTAGAGATATTCAGGGGTTGATGGCCGGGGAGCTGTTTTTT.

This clonotype was seen more than once but under ten times. The chain has TRBV4-2 and TRBJ1-6; possibly TRBD1 for D (6 bases). Germline lookup yields CDR1 LGHNA and CDR2 YNFKEQ. The CDR3 consists of 18 residues. V was cut by 1 base and J by 4 bases, with 17 bases left in between. The CDR3 DNA sequence: TGTGCCAGCAGCCAAGTGGGGAATACAGGGCTTTATAATTCACCCCTCCACTTT. Amino acid sequence: CASSQVGNTGLYNSPLHF.

This clonotype was seen more than once but under ten times. The chain combines TRBV5-1 with TRBJ2-1; no clear D gene. The V gene lost 3 bases and the J gene lost 8 bases, with 12 bases spanning the gap. The CDR3 consists of 13 residues. In germline, CDR1 is SGHRS, CDR2 YFSETQ. CDR3 in amino acids: CASSSGGVDEQFF. The DNA for the CDR3 is TGCGCCAGCAGCTCCGGTGGGGTGGATGAGCAGTTCTTC.

This clonotype occurred many times. The chain combines TRBV12-3 or TRBV12-4 with TRBJ2-5; D may be TRBD1 or TRBD2 (5 bases each). The germline V and J ends were trimmed by 4 bases and 5 bases, with 14 bases remaining between them. CDR3 length equals 14 residues. This CDR3 is CASSSSGSDETQYF. The CDR3 region has the DNA TGTGCCAGCAGTTCTTCAGGGAGTGACGAGACCCAGTACTTC.

J is TRBJ2-3 and V is TRBV11-2; the match to TRBD2 covers 11 bases. This CDR3 is 18 amino acids long. Germline assignment: CDR1 SGHAT and CDR2 FQNNGV. Trimming cost V 5 bases and J 9 bases; bases outside gene matches: 19. The CDR3 sequence is CASSPRRTSGSAVLTQYF. The CDR3 DNA follows: TGTGCCAGCAGCCCCCGGAGGACTAGCGGGTCGGCAGTTCTAACGCAGTATTTT. Drawing the rest from reference TRBV11-2 and TRBJ2-3, the complete variable domain is EAGVAQSPRYKIIEKRQSVAFWCNPISGHATLYWYQQILGQGPKLLIQFQNNGVVDDSQLPKDRFSAERLKGVDSTLKIQPAKLEDSAVYLCASSPRRTSGSAVLTQYFGPGTRLTVL.

J is TRBJ2-3 and V is TRBV7-6; weak D call: TRBD1 (6 bases). Germline CDR1 reads SGHVS; CDR2 reads FNYEAQ. This CDR3 comprises 17 residues. V shed 5 bases and J shed 2 bases, with 20 bases lying between them. Here the CDR3 DNA reads TGTGCCAGCAGCCCCGCCCCCACAGGGTTTAACACAGATACGCAGTATTTT. This encodes CASSPAPTGFNTDTQYF.

This clonotype was picked up a small number of times. This rearrangement joins TRBV7-8 to TRBJ2-7; D is perhaps TRBD2 (6 bases). V was shortened by 5 bases and J by 3 bases, with 14 bases between the two germline ends. The V gene's germline CDR1 is SGHVS and CDR2 FQNEAQ. This CDR3 is built from 14 residues. The CDR3 region is CASSPRDSNYEQYF. The CDR3 DNA follows: TGTGCCAGCAGCCCACGGGACTCCAACTACGAGCAGTACTTC.

This clonotype was seen a few times. This chain joins TRBV10-3 and TRBJ1-2; no firm D call. The CDR3 runs to 12 residues. V lost 6 bases, J lost 3 bases, and 8 bases lay in between. CDR1 is ENHRY and CDR2 is SYGVKD in the germline V gene. Here the CDR3 reads CAIRGSDYGYTF. The CDR3 DNA sequence: TGTGCCATCAGGGGGTCTGACTATGGCTACACCTTC.

In this sample, this clonotype turned up a few times. The V call is TRBV12-3 or TRBV12-4, the J call TRBJ2-1; 10 positions match TRBD2. V gave up 5 bases and J gave up 8 bases; unmatched junction bases: 9. There are 15 residues in the CDR3. The DNA of the CDR3 is TGTGCCAGCAGTGCCCTAGCGGGGGCAGGAGATGAGCAGTTCTTC. This gives the protein CASSALAGAGDEQFF.

This clonotype turned up a few times. In DNA form, the CDR3 reads TGTGCCAGCAGCCGACCGGGACAGATGTGGTACGAGCAGTACTTC. Its translation is CASSRPGQMWYEQYF. This chain joins TRBV5-4 and TRBJ2-7; 7 bases map to TRBD1. CDR3 length: 15 amino acids. V trimming: 4 bases; J trimming: 4 bases; junction bases outside the gene matches: 11. Germline V gene lookup returns CDR1 SGHNT and CDR2 YYREEE (reference sequence).

The chain uses TRBV29-1 and TRBJ1-2; 7 bases agree with TRBD1. The CDR3 has 13 amino acids. Looked up from germline, CDR1 is SQVTM and CDR2 is ANQGSEA. Trimming removed 6 bases from V and 3 bases from J; junction bases left unmatched: 7. The CDR3 region is CSVGSGQYYGYTF. The CDR3 bases are TGCAGCGTGGGGTCGGGACAGTACTATGGCTACACCTTC.

This clonotype was recorded many times. V usage is TRBV5-5 and J usage is TRBJ2-7; perhaps TRBD2 as D (5 bases). The CDR3 totals 15 residues. Germline CDR1 is SGHKS and CDR2 is YYEKEE (reference sequence). Trimming shortened V by 5 bases and J by 4 bases, and 19 bases separated the two germline ends. The CDR3 here is CASRGFGSGNYEQYF. The DNA of the CDR3 is TGTGCCAGCAGGGGATTTGGGTCCGGGAATTACGAGCAGTACTTC.